These 18 T cell receptor beta chains were sequenced from one sample in a study of regulatory T cells in long-lasting Graves disease. According to the study, TCR beta libraries were built with iRepertoire HTBI primers and CDR3-region Arm-PCR. TCRdb itself ran the multiplex PCR reads through MiXCR, one entry per CDR3 protein. This sample has a few hundred thousand distinct CDR3 sequences; approximately 22% occur once, and the top ten carry around 14%. Noted time point: persistent/refractory GD, antithyroid drugs over 5 years with positive TRAb. The authors made the TCR library using RNA they extracted from PBMCs. Sequencing used peripheral blood mononuclear cells (PBMCs), obtained when the disease was refractory, from a patient treated with antithyroid drugs. These receptor sequences come from a female donor with Graves disease.

CDR3 sequence (DNA): TGTGCCTGGAGTACATCCGGGACAGGCGCTTCACCCCTCCACTTT. As protein: CAWSTSGTGASPLHF. This chain joins TRBV30 and TRBJ1-6, with 8 bases lining up with TRBD1. With 2 bases clipped from V and 9 bases from J, the junction kept 9 bases outside the gene matches. In germline, CDR1 is GTSNPN, CDR2 SVGIG (reference sequence). The CDR3 has 15 amino acids.

The chain carries TRBV15 and TRBJ2-3; 11 bases fit TRBD2. After removal of 6 bases from V and 4 bases from J, the junction contained 9 bases not matched to a gene. CDR1 is LNHNV and CDR2 is YYDKDF in the germline V gene (reference sequence). The CDR3 runs to 16 residues. The CDR3 DNA sequence: TGTGCCACCAGTCTGCAACTAGCGGGAGAAGCAGATACGCAGTATTTT. Residues: CATSLQLAGEADTQYF.

This clonotype was counted many times. The chain is built from TRBV6-5 and TRBJ2-5, with a weak D call TRBD2 (6 bases). The germline gives CDR1 MNHEY, CDR2 SVGAGI. V shed 2 bases and J shed 4 bases, with 23 bases lying between them. The CDR3 is 18 residues long. This chain's CDR3 is CASSYQRWREGSGETQYF. The DNA for the CDR3 is TGTGCCAGCAGTTACCAGCGGTGGCGGGAAGGATCGGGAGAGACCCAGTACTTC.

The rearrangement joins TRBV19 to TRBJ2-3, with D perhaps TRBD2 (5 bases). The CDR3 has 15 amino acids. V dropped 2 bases and J dropped 5 bases, with 14 bases sitting between them. Germline V gives CDR1 LNHDA, CDR2 SQIVND (reference sequence). CDR3 loop: CASSINPRGGDTQYF. Here the CDR3 DNA reads TGTGCCAGTAGTATAAATCCCCGAGGAGGAGATACGCAGTATTTT.

In this sample, this clonotype turned up a few times. The chain combines TRBV4-3 with TRBJ2-7; TRBD2 might be the D (6 bases). Trimming took off 0 bases at V and 0 bases at J, with 9 bases between the two ends. The CDR3 is made up of 15 amino acids. CDR1 and CDR2 (germline): LGHNA, YSLEER. This chain's CDR3 is CASSQDAGNSYEQYF. The CDR3, as DNA: TGCGCCAGCAGCCAAGATGCGGGGAACTCCTACGAGCAGTACTTC.

The sample holds many counts of this clonotype. The chain combines TRBV7-9 with TRBJ1-6; unclear D gene. Germline-derived CDR1 and CDR2 are SEHNR and FQNEAQ (reference sequence). The CDR3 consists of 11 residues. V was shortened by 1 base and J by 8 bases, with 0 bases between the two germline ends. The CDR3 spells CASSLDSPLHF. DNA for the CDR3: TGTGCCAGCAGCTTAGATTCACCCCTCCACTTT.

This clonotype has just a few counts. The rearrangement joins TRBV9 to TRBJ1-6; D is ambiguous. The V end lost 0 bases, the J end lost 8 bases, and 12 bases lay between the germline ends. The CDR3 contains 15 residues. The germline V gene encodes CDR1 SGDLS and CDR2 YYNGEE. The CDR3 reads CASSVDPRPDSPLHF. The CDR3 region has the DNA TGTGCCAGCAGCGTAGACCCTAGACCTGATTCACCCCTCCACTTT.

The chain is built from TRBV25-1 and TRBJ2-5, with unresolved D. The V gene's germline CDR1 is MGHDK and CDR2 SYGVNS. The V and J ends lost 5 bases and 6 bases respectively, with 16 bases between them. The CDR3 has 14 amino acids. CDR3 nucleotides: TGTGCCAGCAGTCCGGGCCCCCAGCCGAAGACCCAGTACTTC. Encoded protein: CASSPGPQPKTQYF.

The table lists this clonotype with a few counts. The V gene is TRBV3-1, the J gene TRBJ1-1; D not resolved. CDR1 is LGHDT and CDR2 is YNNKEL in the germline V gene (reference sequence). The V gene lost 1 base and the J gene lost 1 base, with 7 bases spanning the gap. The CDR3 covers 14 residues. DNA of the CDR3: TGTGCCAGCAGCCAAGTGCCAGAGAACACTGAAGCTTTCTTT. Translating it yields CASSQVPENTEAFF.

This clonotype was recorded at least ten times. The chain employs TRBV27 and TRBJ1-1; D is unresolved. The CDR3 sequence is 16 residues long. V was cut by 5 bases and J by 4 bases, with 20 bases left in between. From germline, CDR1 is MNHEY and CDR2 SMNVEV (reference sequence). The CDR3 nucleotides are TGTGCCAGCAGTGGCGCAGCTGTGGGCCGGGGCACTGAAGCTTTCTTT. It specifies CASSGAAVGRGTEAFF.

This clonotype was counted ten times or more. The chain couples TRBV24-1 to TRBJ1-2, with 7 positions matching TRBD1. CDR3 length: 13 residues. Germline V CDR1 and CDR2: KGHDR, SFDVKD. V trimming: 1 base; J trimming: 6 bases; junction bases outside the gene matches: 1. CDR3 bases: TGTGCCACCAGTGATTTTCAGGGGGATGGCTACACCTTC. This sequence encodes CATSDFQGDGYTF.

This clonotype was observed at least ten times. This chain links TRBV30 with TRBJ2-5, with TRBD1 as a possible D gene (5 bases). This CDR3 spans 13 amino acids. Germline-derived CDR1 and CDR2 are GTSNPN and SVGIG (reference sequence). Deletions cut 4 bases from V and 1 base from J, with 10 bases between. For the CDR3, the DNA is TGTGCCTGGAAGGGGCCTCCCCAAGAGACCCAGTACTTC. As protein: CAWKGPPQETQYF.

This clonotype was counted only a few times. Relative to the germline gene, one junction end is altered; a read error may explain this. This chain links TRBV11-3 with TRBJ2-2; the D gene could be TRBD1 or TRBD2 (5 bases each). CDR1 and CDR2 from the germline V gene are SGHNT and YENEEA. The CDR3 length is 13 residues. The CDR3 loop is CASSPKWDGELSF. CDR3 nucleotide sequence: TGTGCCAGCAGCCCGAAGTGGGACGGGGAGCTGTCTTTT.

The chain links TRBV5-4 to TRBJ2-7, with a tentative D call TRBD1 (6 bases). Trimming left V 2 bases short and J 2 bases short, with 14 bases between. Germline CDR1 is SGHNT and CDR2 is YYREEE (reference sequence). This CDR3 has 15 amino acids. Here the CDR3 DNA reads TGTGCCAGCAGCTTTGGGGGCTCCTCAACCTACGAGCAGTACTTC. It codes for CASSFGGSSTYEQYF.

This clonotype was seen at least ten times. This sequence joins TRBV28 and TRBJ2-7, with 10 positions matching TRBD2. CDR1 and CDR2 (germline): MDHEN, SYDVKM. V lost 4 bases and J lost 1; bases outside the gene matches: 4. The CDR3 sequence is 15 residues long. The CDR3 spells CASSSWTSGSYEQYF. The DNA of the CDR3 is TGTGCCAGCAGTTCGTGGACTAGCGGTTCCTACGAGCAGTACTTC.

CDR3 sequence (DNA): TGTGCCAGCAGGGTTGGACAGGGGGTGCGCACTGAAGCTTTCTTT. It is translated as CASRVGQGVRTEAFF. The gene calls are TRBV6-1 and TRBJ1-1, with 10 bases matching TRBD1. This CDR3 has 15 residues. Trimming at V came to 6 bases and at J to 4 bases, leaving 8 bases not matched to a gene. CDR1 is MNHNS and CDR2 is SASEGT in the germline V gene.

The genes are TRBV20-1 and TRBJ1-6; 7 nucleotides align to TRBD1. V gave up 6 bases and J gave up 10 bases; unmatched junction bases: 9. Germline CDR1 reads DFQATT; CDR2 reads SNEGSKA (reference sequence). The CDR3 length is 13 residues. CDR3: CSANTGDDSPLHF. CDR3 nucleotide sequence: TGCAGTGCAAATACAGGGGATGACTCACCCCTCCACTTT.

A word on this clonotype: This may be a read error, as it is one base from a much larger clone. The gene calls are TRBV2 and TRBJ2-4; tentatively, D is TRBD2 (6 bases). CDR3 length equals 15 residues. Germline-derived CDR1 and CDR2 are SNHLY and FYNNEI. The CDR3 region is CASTSGSVAKNVQYF. CDR3 in DNA: TGTGCCAGCACTTCCGGGAGCGTAGCCAAAAACGTTCAGTACTTC.